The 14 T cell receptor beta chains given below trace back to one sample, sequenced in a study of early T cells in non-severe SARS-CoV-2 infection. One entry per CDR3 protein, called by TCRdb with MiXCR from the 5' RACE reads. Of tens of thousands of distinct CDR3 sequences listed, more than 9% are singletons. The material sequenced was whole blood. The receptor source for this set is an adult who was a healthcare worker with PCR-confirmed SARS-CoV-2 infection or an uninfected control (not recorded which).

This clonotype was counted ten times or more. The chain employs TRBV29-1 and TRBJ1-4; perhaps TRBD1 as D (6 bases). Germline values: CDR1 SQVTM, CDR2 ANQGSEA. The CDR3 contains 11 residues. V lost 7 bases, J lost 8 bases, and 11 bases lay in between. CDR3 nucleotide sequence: TGCAGCGCGGGGGCCGGCGAAAAACTGTTTTTT. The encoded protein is CSAGAGEKLFF.

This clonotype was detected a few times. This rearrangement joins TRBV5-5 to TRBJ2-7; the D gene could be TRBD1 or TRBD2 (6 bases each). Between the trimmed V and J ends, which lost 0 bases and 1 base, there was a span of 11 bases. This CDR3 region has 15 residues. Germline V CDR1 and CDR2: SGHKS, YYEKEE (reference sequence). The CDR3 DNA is TGTGCCAGCAGCTTGGCGGGGGCTGCATCCTACGAGCAGTACTTC. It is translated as CASSLAGAASYEQYF.

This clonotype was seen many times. This chain's CDR3 is CASSTRGPGELFF. CDR3 bases: TGTGCCAGCAGTACCCGGGGTCCCGGGGAGCTGTTTTTT. This chain connects TRBV6-6 to TRBJ2-2; weak D call: TRBD2 (5 bases). Per germline, CDR1 MNHNY and CDR2 SVGAGI (reference sequence). CDR3 length equals 13 residues. V lost 5 bases and J lost 6, with 10 bases in between.

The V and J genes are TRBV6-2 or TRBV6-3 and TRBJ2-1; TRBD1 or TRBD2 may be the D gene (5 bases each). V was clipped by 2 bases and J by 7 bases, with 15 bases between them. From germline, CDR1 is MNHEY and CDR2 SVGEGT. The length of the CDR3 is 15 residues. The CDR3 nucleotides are TGTGCCAGCAGTTACAGCCGGGGCCCGTTGAATGAGCAGTTCTTC. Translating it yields CASSYSRGPLNEQFF.

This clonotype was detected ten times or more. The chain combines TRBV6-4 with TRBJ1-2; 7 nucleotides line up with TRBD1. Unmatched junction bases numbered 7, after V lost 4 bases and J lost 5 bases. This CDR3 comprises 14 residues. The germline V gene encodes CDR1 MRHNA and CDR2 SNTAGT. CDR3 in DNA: TGTGCCAGCAGTGGCGAGGGGGCAAATTATGGCTACACCTTC. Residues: CASSGEGANYGYTF.

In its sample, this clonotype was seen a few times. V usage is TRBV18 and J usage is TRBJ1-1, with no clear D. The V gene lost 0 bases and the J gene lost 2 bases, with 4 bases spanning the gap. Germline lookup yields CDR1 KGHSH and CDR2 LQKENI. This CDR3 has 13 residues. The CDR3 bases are TGTGCCAGCTCACCACCGAGTAACACTGAAGCTTTCTTT. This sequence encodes CASSPPSNTEAFF.

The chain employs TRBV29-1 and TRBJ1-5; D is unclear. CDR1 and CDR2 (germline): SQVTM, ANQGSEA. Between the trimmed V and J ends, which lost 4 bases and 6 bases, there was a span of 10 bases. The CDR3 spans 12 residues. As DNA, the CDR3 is TGCAGCGTTGCTGAGGGAAGTCAGCCCCAGCATTTT. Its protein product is CSVAEGSQPQHF.

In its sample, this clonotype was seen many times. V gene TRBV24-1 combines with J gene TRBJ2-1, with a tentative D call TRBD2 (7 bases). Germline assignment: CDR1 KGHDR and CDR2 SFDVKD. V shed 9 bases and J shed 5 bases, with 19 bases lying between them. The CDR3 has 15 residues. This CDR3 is CATSLGGGGHNEQFF. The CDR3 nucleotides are TGTGCCACCTCCCTAGGCGGGGGCGGACACAATGAGCAGTTCTTC.

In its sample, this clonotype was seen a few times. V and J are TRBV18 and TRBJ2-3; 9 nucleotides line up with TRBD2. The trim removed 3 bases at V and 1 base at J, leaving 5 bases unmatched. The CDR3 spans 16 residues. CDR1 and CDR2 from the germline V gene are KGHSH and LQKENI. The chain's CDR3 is CASSPLKRGGTDTQYF. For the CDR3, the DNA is TGTGCCAGCTCACCCCTTAAGCGGGGGGGCACAGATACGCAGTATTTT.

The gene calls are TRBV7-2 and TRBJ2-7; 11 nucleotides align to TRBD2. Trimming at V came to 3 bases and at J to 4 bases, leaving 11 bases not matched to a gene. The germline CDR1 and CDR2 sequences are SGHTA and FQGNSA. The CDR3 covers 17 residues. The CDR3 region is CASSLGLAEGLTYEQYF. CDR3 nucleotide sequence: TGTGCCAGCAGCTTGGGACTAGCGGAGGGACTTACGTACGAGCAGTACTTC.

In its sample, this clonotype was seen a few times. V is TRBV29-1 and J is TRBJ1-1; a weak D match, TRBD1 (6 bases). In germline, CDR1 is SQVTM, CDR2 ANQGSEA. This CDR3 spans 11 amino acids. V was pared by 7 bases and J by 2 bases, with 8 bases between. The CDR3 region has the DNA TGCAGCGCGGGGACAAACACTGAAGCTTTCTTT. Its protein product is CSAGTNTEAFF.

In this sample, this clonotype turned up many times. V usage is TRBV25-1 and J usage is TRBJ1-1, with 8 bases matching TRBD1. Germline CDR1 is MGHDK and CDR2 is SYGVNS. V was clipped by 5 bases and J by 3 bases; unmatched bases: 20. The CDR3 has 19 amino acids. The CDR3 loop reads CASSLPHRGFCGTYTEAFF. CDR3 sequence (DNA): TGTGCCAGCAGTCTCCCCCACAGGGGGTTCTGCGGTACGTACACTGAAGCTTTCTTT.

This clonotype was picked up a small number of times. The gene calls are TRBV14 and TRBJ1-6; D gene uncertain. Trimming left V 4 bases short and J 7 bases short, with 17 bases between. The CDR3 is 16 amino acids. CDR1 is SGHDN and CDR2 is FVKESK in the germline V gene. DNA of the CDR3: TGTGCCAGCAGCCCAAAACCCGGGAAGAGGAATTCACCCCTCCACTTT. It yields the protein CASSPKPGKRNSPLHF.

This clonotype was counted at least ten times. This CDR3 reads CASSQGFRNQPQHF. As DNA, the CDR3 is TGTGCCAGCAGCCAGGGATTTCGGAATCAGCCCCAGCATTTT. This sequence joins TRBV7-9 and TRBJ1-5; D may be TRBD1 (5 bases). The CDR3 runs to 14 residues. Germline CDR1 reads SEHNR; CDR2 reads FQNEAQ (reference sequence). Between the trimmed V and J ends, which lost 5 bases and 4 bases, there was a span of 12 bases.